This T cell receptor (beta chain) was profiled in a study of PD-1 blockade in classical Hodgkin lymphoma (dated by TCRdb to the early 2020s). A note on the overall study: Nivolumab dosing was 3 mg/kg intravenously every 2 weeks, continuing until either disease progression or unacceptable toxicity. To define a peripheral blood immune signature of response to PD-1 blockade in classical Hodgkin lymphoma, the study combined TCR beta sequencing with CyTOF.

Including the terminal cysteine and phenylalanine, the CDR3 comprises 12 residues. The kept DNA is CDR3 alone, 36 bases in frame from the first base. CDR1 is given as SNHLY and CDR2 as FYNNEI, both from the germline V gene. The junction carries 14 bases between V and J, which are trimmed by 7 bases and 8 bases respectively. Comments on this clone: What antigen it recognizes has not been identified. Per-base qualities were not stored, and no clone one base away is much larger.

What the research found in general, with its limitations: Baseline TCR diversity was reported to be lower in newly diagnosed patients than in healthy donors, and even lower in relapsed/refractory patients. The study covered only a single clinical trial cohort, and the causes of the repertoire differences, possibly disease activity or prior therapy, were still not defined. Lower diversity was observed in patients in whom nivolumab was started less than 1 year after ASCT, and these patients were excluded from later analyses so that confounding by immune reconstitution would be avoided. By C4D1, a significant rise was seen in CD4+ TCR diversity but not in CD8+ TCR diversity (p=0.0027 vs p=0.16), and the rise was most apparent among complete responders (p=0.02). Baseline diversity similar to that of newly diagnosed patients was observed in trial patients achieving complete response, whereas significantly lower diversity was observed in partial responders and progressors.

The meaning of the sample's time point label: cycle 1 day 1 (C1D1), immediately before nivolumab initiation. Every trial patient had relapsed after autologous stem cell transplantation, and cohorts A, B and C differed in prior brentuximab vedotin exposure. The trial cohort was composed of 55 to 65 patients with relapsed/refractory classical Hodgkin lymphoma, for whom complete response, partial response or progressive disease was recorded as best overall response. In the multi-cohort phase II CheckMate 205 trial, trial patients received single-agent nivolumab. An independent review committee assessed best overall response by applying the 2007 International Working Group response criteria. Trial PBMCs were collected immediately before nivolumab initiation (C1D1) and during therapy at cycle 2 day 1 and cycle 4 day 1. Peripheral blood was collected in 8 mL Vacutainer Cell Preparation Tubes, from which PBMCs were isolated by centrifugation and then cryopreserved.

Genomic DNA was extracted with the Qiagen DNeasy kit from unsorted PBMCs and from negatively selected CD4+ and CD8+ fractions. TCR beta CDR3 regions were amplified by immunoSEQ multiplex PCR using primers annealing to V and J segments. A synthetic immune receptor repertoire was used to minimize amplification bias, and remaining bias was computationally removed after sequencing. On the authors' methods: Custom Python scripts were used to quantify repertoire diversity as the Shannon entropy index. Unsorted, CD4+ and CD8+ repertoires were analyzed separately, except for combined analyses in which CD4+ and CD8+ sequences were merged in silico. A clone was considered expanded if an increase in frequency of at least 2-fold after treatment relative to C1D1 was found, and a pseudocount of 0.5 was applied to clones undetected at baseline. Singleton clones were defined as clones with 0 or 1 copy at C1D1, and non-singleton clones were defined as clones with 2 or more copies. Clones expanded in unsorted samples were annotated as CD4+, CD8+ or unknown by matching protein sequences in sorted samples from the same patient. Diversity changes from C1D1 to C4D1 were tested in paired samples using Wilcoxon tests. Here the immuneACCESS table is served through TCRdb, limited to in-frame sequences with V and J called. Missing clones are a known gap in these copies; in checked studies unresolved V genes cover under half, and the rest lacks a known reason. V and J calls and clone size are copied from that table; D and trimming were computed from the DNA. Present in this sample are some 6,800 clones, approximately 80% of which were seen just once. Around three fifths of the sample rests with the top ten.

This TCR was sampled from a human donor with classical Hodgkin lymphoma. The source was peripheral blood mononuclear cells (PBMCs), collected at baseline. The sequence is built from TRBV2 and TRBJ1-2; the D gene assignment is ambiguous. The CDR3 reads CASTQSVEGYTF. The nucleotide sequence is TGTGCCAGCACCCAGAGTGTGGAGGGCTACACCTTC.